These 19 T cell receptor beta chains came from one sample sequenced in a study of Ad26.COV2.S vaccination and SARS-CoV-2 variants. Assay: immunoSEQ multiplex PCR; the TCRdb copy retains only in-frame clones and omits some. The repertoire holds over 400,000 clones, with approximately 92% as singletons. Treatment meaning: 15 to 20 received Ad26.COV2.S at low or high dose, single or two shots; roughly 5 received placebo; per-sample allocation not given. Specimens were obtained on day 63 following the first vaccine or placebo injection. This specimen was peripheral blood, taken in a trial of Ad26.COV2.S vaccine versus placebo. The receptors come from a person aged 18 to 59 who received the Ad26.COV2.S COVID-19 vaccine or a placebo.

V and J are TRBV19 and TRBJ2-3, with D uncertain. Germline-derived CDR1 and CDR2 are LNHDA and SQIVND (reference sequence). The CDR3 is 15 amino acids. V was trimmed by 3 bases and J by 5 bases, leaving 15 bases between them. CDR3 bases: TGTGCCAGTAGTATTTTCGCGGTAGGCGAAGATACGCAGTATTTT. Residues: CASSIFAVGEDTQYF.

The V and J genes are TRBV27 and TRBJ1-5; TRBD1 might be the D (5 bases). The CDR3 runs to 19 residues. CDR1 and CDR2 (germline): MNHEY, SMNVEV (reference sequence). Trimming took off 5 bases at V and 0 bases at J, with 23 bases between the two ends. CDR3 protein: CASSPQVAGPEYSNQPQHF. The CDR3, as DNA: TGTGCCAGCAGTCCACAGGTAGCGGGGCCCGAATATAGCAATCAGCCCCAGCATTTT.

This clone was detected ten times or more. Other nucleotide sequences from this sample produce the same CDR3. The chain employs TRBV6-1 and TRBJ2-7; the D is unclear. Germline-derived CDR1 and CDR2 are MNHNS and SASEGT. The CDR3 extends over 12 amino acids. The V gene lost 3 bases and the J gene lost 1 base, with 4 bases spanning the gap. The CDR3 region has the DNA TGTGCCAGCAGTGAGTCGTCCTACGAGCAGTACTTC. Residues: CASSESSYEQYF.

This rearrangement joins TRBV29-1 to TRBJ2-7; D gene uncertain. In germline, CDR1 is SQVTM, CDR2 ANQGSEA. The CDR3 spans 10 residues. V gave up 2 bases and J gave up 9 bases, with 8 bases separating them. The CDR3 DNA follows: TGCAGCGTTGAAAGCGCTGGGCAGTACTTC. This codes for CSVESAGQYF.

V usage is TRBV4-3 and J usage is TRBJ1-2; perhaps TRBD1 as D (5 bases). The CDR3 is 14 amino acids. Germline CDR1 reads LGHNA; CDR2 reads YSLEER. V lost 4 bases and J 8 bases, leaving 17 bases between the germline ends. The CDR3 sequence is CASSRRQSPPGYTF. CDR3 nucleotide sequence: TGCGCCAGCAGCCGGCGACAGTCCCCTCCGGGCTACACCTTC.

The rearrangement joins TRBV14 to TRBJ2-1; D uncertain. Trimming shortened V by 1 base and J by 9 bases, and 16 bases separated the two germline ends. Germline V gene lookup returns CDR1 SGHDN and CDR2 FVKESK. The CDR3 totals 15 residues. The CDR3 here is CASSQVMGLRGEQFF. The CDR3 region has the DNA TGTGCCAGCAGCCAAGTAATGGGGTTGCGTGGTGAGCAGTTCTTC.

V usage is TRBV19 and J usage is TRBJ1-6; TRBD1 is a possible D gene (6 bases). The CDR3 covers 15 residues. Germline CDR1 and CDR2: LNHDA and SQIVND (reference sequence). V lost 3 bases, J lost 7 bases, and 13 bases lay in between. This chain's CDR3 is CASSMLRGTNSPLHF. The CDR3 DNA is TGTGCCAGTAGTATGTTGAGGGGGACCAATTCACCCCTCCACTTT.

The rearrangement links TRBV3-1 (or the pseudogene TRBV3-2) to TRBJ2-3, with D unclear. The V end lost 0 bases, the J end lost 6 bases, and 10 bases lay between the germline ends. Looked up from germline, CDR1 is LGHDT and CDR2 is YNNKEL (reference sequence). CDR3 length: 14 residues. This chain's CDR3 is CASSQEPRHDTQYF. Written as DNA, the CDR3 is TGTGCCAGCAGCCAAGAACCTAGGCACGATACGCAGTATTTT.

The chain carries TRBV6-5 and TRBJ1-2; tentatively, D is TRBD1 (5 bases). Trimming shortened V by 6 bases and J by 4 bases, and 15 bases separated the two germline ends. CDR3 length: 14 amino acids. In germline, CDR1 is MNHEY, CDR2 SVGAGI. CDR3 residues: CASSLLRGLYGYTF. CDR3 nucleotides: TGTGCCAGCAGCCTCCTTCGGGGCCTCTATGGCTACACCTTC.

This chain connects TRBV9 to TRBJ1-1, with D uncertain. V dropped 4 bases and J dropped 3 bases, with 10 bases sitting between them. This CDR3 spans 13 amino acids. Germline loops: CDR1 SGDLS, CDR2 YYNGEE. The CDR3 nucleotides read TGTGCCAGCAGCCTTACAGTTTACACTGAAGCTTTCTTT. The encoded protein is CASSLTVYTEAFF.

V gene TRBV2 combines with J gene TRBJ2-1; 13 bases agree with TRBD2. The V gene's germline CDR1 is SNHLY and CDR2 FYNNEI. J was trimmed by 5 bases and V by 9 bases; bases with no gene match: 4. The CDR3 is made up of 14 amino acids. The CDR3 is CARSGTSGNNEQFF. Here the CDR3 DNA reads TGTGCCAGATCCGGGACTAGCGGGAACAATGAGCAGTTCTTC. Complete variable domain (other parts from reference TRBV2 and TRBJ2-1): EPEVTQTPSHQVTQMGQEVILRCVPISNHLYFYWYRQILGQKVEFLVSFYNNEISEKSEIFDDQFSVERPDGSNFTLKIRSTKLEDSAMYFCARSGTSGNNEQFFGPGTRLTVL.

The rearrangement uses TRBV4-1 and TRBJ1-2, with D possibly matching TRBD1 (6 bases). The CDR3 loop spans 14 amino acids. Germline CDR1 is MGHRA and CDR2 is YSYEKL. V was shortened by 6 bases and J by 4 bases, with 15 bases between the two germline ends. CDR3 region: CASRNRDSAYGYTF. The CDR3 DNA sequence: TGCGCCAGCAGGAACAGGGATTCAGCCTATGGCTACACCTTC.

J is TRBJ1-5 and V is TRBV4-1; D is unresolved. CDR1 is MGHRA, CDR2 YSYEKL, per germline. Trimming removed 4 bases at V and 7 bases at J, with 11 bases between. The CDR3 is 13 residues long. This chain's CDR3 is CASSRGVSQPQHF. As DNA, the CDR3 is TGCGCCAGCAGCCGAGGAGTTTCGCAGCCCCAGCATTTT.

Worth noting for this clone: Other DNA sequences in the same sample also yield this CDR3. The chain combines TRBV18 with TRBJ1-4; 9 bases align to TRBD1. This CDR3 spans 14 amino acids. V trimming: 3 bases; J trimming: 6 bases; junction bases outside the gene matches: 2. Germline CDR1 is KGHSH and CDR2 is LQKENI. This CDR3 is CASSPGQGYEKLFF. Written as DNA, the CDR3 is TGTGCCAGCTCACCGGGACAGGGTTATGAAAAACTGTTTTTT. The variable domain in full, completed from reference TRBV18 and TRBJ1-4, reads NAGVMQNPRHLVRRRGQEARLRCSPMKGHSHVYWYRQLPEEGLKFMVYLQKENIIDESGMPKERFSAEFPKEGPSILRIQQVVRGDSAAYFCASSPGQGYEKLFFGSGTQLSVL.

In its sample, this clone was seen once. This chain links TRBV16 with TRBJ1-3; 8 nucleotides match TRBD1. Germline V lookup: CDR1 KGHSY, CDR2 FQNENV. V lost 4 bases, J lost 2 bases, and 1 base stayed unmatched. The CDR3 extends over 14 amino acids. CDR3 loop: CASSPDRAGNTIYF. The CDR3 coding sequence is TGTGCCAGCAGCCCGGACAGGGCTGGAAACACCATATATTTT.

The chain links TRBV6-5 to TRBJ1-2; D is ambiguous. Between the trimmed V and J ends, which lost 1 base and 4 bases, there was a span of 10 bases. The CDR3 loop spans 14 amino acids. Germline V lookup: CDR1 MNHEY, CDR2 SVGAGI. CDR3 bases: TGTGCCAGCAGTTACTGGGGAGACGGCTATGGCTACACCTTC. Protein product: CASSYWGDGYGYTF.

CDR3 nucleotide sequence: TGCGCCAGCAGCCAAGATATGGTCTCAGGGGTAGATGAAGCTTTCTTT. Amino acid sequence: CASSQDMVSGVDEAFF. The V gene is TRBV4-3, the J gene TRBJ1-1; possibly TRBD1 for D (6 bases). Germline assignment: CDR1 LGHNA and CDR2 YSLEER. V was trimmed by 0 bases and J by 7 bases, leaving 18 bases between them. This CDR3 has 16 amino acids.

The chain joins TRBV6-5 to TRBJ1-5; 10 nucleotides align to TRBD1. CDR1 and CDR2 from the germline V gene are MNHEY and SVGAGI. Germline trimming cut 6 bases from V and 0 bases from J; bases unmatched to any gene: 2. This CDR3 comprises 15 residues. CDR3 residues: CASRTGGSSNQPQHF. CDR3 in DNA: TGTGCCAGCAGGACAGGGGGCAGTAGCAATCAGCCCCAGCATTTT.

V gene TRBV7-2 combines with J gene TRBJ1-2, with unresolved D. The CDR3 sequence is 14 residues long. Germline CDR1 and CDR2: SGHTA and FQGNSA. V gave up 0 bases and J gave up 2 bases, with 7 bases separating them. This CDR3 reads CASSLALRNYGYTF. Written as DNA, the CDR3 is TGTGCCAGCAGCTTAGCGCTACGAAACTATGGCTACACCTTC.